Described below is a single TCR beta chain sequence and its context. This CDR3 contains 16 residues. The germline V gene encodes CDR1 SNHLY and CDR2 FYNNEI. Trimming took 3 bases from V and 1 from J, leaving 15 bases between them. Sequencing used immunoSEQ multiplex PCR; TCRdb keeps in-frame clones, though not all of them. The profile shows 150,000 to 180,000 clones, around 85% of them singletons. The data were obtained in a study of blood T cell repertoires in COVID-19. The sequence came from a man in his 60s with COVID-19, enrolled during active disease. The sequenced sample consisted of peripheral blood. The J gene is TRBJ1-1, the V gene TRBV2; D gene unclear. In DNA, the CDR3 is TGTGCCAGCAGTGACCCGGGATCTACGACGAACACTGAAGCTTTCTTT. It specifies CASSDPGSTTNTEAFF.